The 24 T cell receptor beta chains reported below all come from one sample, sequenced in a study of blood T cell repertoires in COVID-19. Assay used: immunoSEQ multiplex PCR; TCRdb lists only in-frame clones, some missing. The sample lists tens of thousands of clones; around 83% were seen once. What was sequenced was peripheral blood. Receptor source: a man in his forties or fifties with active COVID-19.

This sequence joins TRBV6-5 and TRBJ1-2, with TRBD1 matching 10 bases. The CDR3 covers 14 residues. The trim removed 6 bases at V and 4 bases at J, leaving 5 bases unmatched. Germline V gene lookup returns CDR1 MNHEY and CDR2 SVGAGI. The chain's CDR3 is CASRTRTGGYGYTF. CDR3 nucleotides: TGTGCCAGCAGGACGCGGACAGGGGGCTATGGCTACACCTTC.

The chain couples TRBV5-4 to TRBJ1-2; the D is unclear. Germline V gives CDR1 SGHNT, CDR2 YYREEE (reference sequence). V dropped 1 base and J dropped 2 bases, with 12 bases sitting between them. The CDR3 is 15 amino acids. CDR3 nucleotides: TGTGCCAGCAGCTTGAGCGGCCAGACCAACTATGGCTACACCTTC. Its protein is CASSLSGQTNYGYTF.

This clone was found a few times. The CDR3 bases are TGTGCCAGTTCCACCGTGACGGGGACTGAAGCTTTCTTT. This gives the protein CASSTVTGTEAFF. The rearrangement links TRBV19 to TRBJ1-1, with D unclear. The CDR3 is 13 amino acids. The germline gives CDR1 LNHDA, CDR2 SQIVND (reference sequence). V dropped 8 bases and J dropped 5 bases, with 15 bases sitting between them.

The gene calls are TRBV6-8 and TRBJ2-7; 9 nucleotides align to TRBD1. The trim removed 8 bases at V and 0 bases at J, leaving 5 bases unmatched. Germline CDR1 MNHGY, CDR2 SAAAGT. The CDR3 is 14 amino acids. The CDR3 loop is CASQTGGSSYEQYF. The CDR3 nucleotides are TGTGCCAGCCAGACAGGGGGGAGCTCCTACGAGCAGTACTTC.

The V gene is TRBV19, the J gene TRBJ1-2, with 9 nucleotides matching TRBD1. The CDR3 contains 11 residues. Unmatched junction bases numbered 5, after V lost 10 bases and J lost 8 bases. CDR1 is LNHDA and CDR2 is SQIVND in the germline V gene (reference sequence). The CDR3 DNA reads TGTGCCAATAGGACAGGGGACGGCTACACCTTC. Amino acids: CANRTGDGYTF.

The chain carries TRBV15 and TRBJ1-6; the D is unclear. CDR3 length equals 16 residues. The V gene lost 3 bases and the J gene lost 7 bases, with 16 bases spanning the gap. Germline-derived CDR1 and CDR2 are LNHNV and YYDKDF (reference sequence). CDR3 in DNA: TGTGCCACCAGCAGGAGGCCGGACGGAGGGAATTCACCCCTCCACTTT. Translated, it gives CATSRRPDGGNSPLHF.

The rearrangement joins TRBV19 to TRBJ1-2; 11 nucleotides align to TRBD1. The V and J ends lost 6 bases and 13 bases, in that order; junction bases with no gene match: 13. The CDR3 runs 14 residues. CDR1 is LNHDA and CDR2 is SQIVND in the germline V gene (reference sequence). For the CDR3, the DNA is TGTGCCAGTAGGGGGGACAGGGGGTCCACATGCTGCACCTTC. Its translation is CASRGDRGSTCCTF. Together with reference TRBV19 and TRBJ1-2, the CDR3 gives the full variable domain: DGGITQSPKYLFRKEGQNVTLSCEQNLNHDAMYWYRQDPGQGLRLIYYSQIVNDFQKGDIAEGYSVSREKKESFPLTVTSAQKNPTAFYLCASRGDRGSTCCTFGSGTRLTVV.

This sequence joins TRBV6-5 and TRBJ2-5, with TRBD1 identical over 12 bases. Germline CDR1 is MNHEY and CDR2 is SVGAGI. CDR3 length equals 15 residues. The trim removed 8 bases at V and 6 bases at J, leaving 10 bases unmatched. The CDR3 DNA is TGTGCCAGCCGAACCGGGACAGGGGGCTTAAAGACCCAGTACTTC. Encoded protein: CASRTGTGGLKTQYF.

V usage is TRBV10-3 and J usage is TRBJ2-2, with 8 bases lining up with TRBD1. This CDR3 comprises 17 residues. Germline CDR1 and CDR2: ENHRY and SYGVKD. V lost 6 bases and J lost 0; bases outside the gene matches: 9. The CDR3 spells CAIRPSPGQANTGELFF. CDR3 bases: TGTGCCATCAGGCCCTCACCGGGACAGGCGAACACCGGGGAGCTGTTTTTT.

The rearrangement links TRBV7-9 to TRBJ1-2; TRBD1 matches 9 bases. CDR3 length: 14 residues. Unmatched junction bases numbered 3, after V lost 5 bases and J lost 2 bases. CDR1 and CDR2 from the germline V gene are SEHNR and FQNEAQ (reference sequence). In DNA form, the CDR3 reads TGTGCCAGCAGCCCGGACAGGGGAAACTATGGCTACACCTTC. Translating it yields CASSPDRGNYGYTF.

The chain employs TRBV2 and TRBJ2-7; 11 bases fit TRBD2. Germline-derived CDR1 and CDR2 are SNHLY and FYNNEI. J was trimmed by 5 bases and V by 4 bases; bases with no gene match: 10. There are 16 residues in the CDR3. The CDR3 here is CASSGARLAGSDEQYF. DNA for the CDR3: TGTGCCAGCAGTGGGGCGCGACTAGCGGGGTCCGACGAGCAGTACTTC.

In its sample, this clone was seen a few times. The rearrangement joins TRBV18 to TRBJ2-2; D is possibly TRBD1 (6 bases). CDR1 and CDR2 from the germline V gene are KGHSH and LQKENI. There are 16 residues in the CDR3. V lost 2 bases to trimming and J lost 4 bases, with 14 bases between them. The CDR3 sequence is CASSPLGQRPTGELFF. CDR3 in DNA: TGTGCCAGCTCACCATTAGGACAGAGACCCACCGGGGAGCTGTTTTTT.

The chain's CDR3 is CASTRGDRSYGYTF. CDR3 DNA: TGTGCCAGCACGCGAGGGGACAGAAGCTATGGCTACACCTTC. The chain joins TRBV2 to TRBJ1-2; TRBD1 agrees at 7 bases. The V gene's germline CDR1 is SNHLY and CDR2 FYNNEI. Trimming removed 7 bases from V and 4 bases from J; junction bases left unmatched: 9. The CDR3 length is 14 residues. The variable domain in full, with the rest retrieved from reference TRBV2 and TRBJ1-2, is EPEVTQTPSHQVTQMGQEVILRCVPISNHLYFYWYRQILGQKVEFLVSFYNNEISEKSEIFDDQFSVERPDGSNFTLKIRSTKLEDSAMYFCASTRGDRSYGYTFGSGTRLTVV.

The rearrangement joins TRBV19 to TRBJ1-5; 9 positions agree with TRBD1. Germline lookup yields CDR1 LNHDA and CDR2 SQIVND (reference sequence). The V and J ends lost 6 bases and 7 bases, in that order; junction bases with no gene match: 7. This CDR3 spans 14 amino acids. CDR3 DNA: TGTGCCAGTAGCGACAGGGGGAGCGGACAGCCCCAGCATTTT. This codes for CASSDRGSGQPQHF.

This clone is a singleton in its sample. J is TRBJ2-7 and V is TRBV2; D possibly corresponds to TRBD1 (5 bases). V dropped 3 bases and J dropped 0 bases, with 12 bases sitting between them. This CDR3 is built from 15 residues. Germline CDR1 reads SNHLY; CDR2 reads FYNNEI. CDR3 in amino acids: CASSEVQANSYEQYV. In nucleotides, the CDR3 is TGTGCCAGCAGTGAGGTACAGGCAAACTCCTACGAGCAGTACGTC.

V gene TRBV13 combines with J gene TRBJ2-1; unclear D gene. V lost 0 bases to trimming and J lost 4 bases, with 4 bases between them. Germline V CDR1 and CDR2: PRHDT, FYEKMQ (reference sequence). The CDR3 has 13 residues. In DNA form, the CDR3 reads TGTGCCAGCAGCTTAGGGAGTTACAATGAGCAGTTCTTC. Translating gives CASSLGSYNEQFF.

The chain carries TRBV4-2 and TRBJ2-3, with 8 positions matching TRBD1. Looked up from germline, CDR1 is LGHNA and CDR2 is YNFKEQ. The CDR3 totals 15 residues. Trimming took 4 bases from V and 1 from J; bases not matched to a gene: 4. CDR3 sequence (DNA): TGTGCCAGCAGCCCAGGGGGCGAAGGCACAGATACGCAGTATTTT. It codes for CASSPGGEGTDTQYF.

The chain recombines TRBV9 with TRBJ1-5; 9 bases agree with TRBD1. This CDR3 contains 18 residues. Germline V gene sequence: CDR1 SGDLS, CDR2 YYNGEE. With V trimmed by 3 bases and J by 3 bases, 13 bases remained unmatched. CDR3 amino acids: CASSAPDDRGIPNQPQHF. CDR3 nucleotides: TGTGCCAGCAGCGCCCCGGACGACAGGGGGATACCCAATCAGCCCCAGCATTTT.

The chain couples TRBV24-1 to TRBJ2-1; 9 bases match TRBD2. CDR1 is KGHDR and CDR2 is SFDVKD in the germline V gene. The CDR3 runs 18 residues. V shed 5 bases and J 5 bases; nucleotides not matched to a gene: 15. The CDR3 bases are TGTGCCACCAGTGTAGGGGGACTAGCTCAAAATTGGGACAATGAGCAGTTCTTC. Its protein is CATSVGGLAQNWDNEQFF.

V is TRBV5-1 and J is TRBJ2-2; 7 bases match TRBD1. Trimming took 0 bases from V and 4 from J; bases not matched to a gene: 3. The CDR3 covers 15 residues. The germline V gene has CDR1 SGHRS and CDR2 YFSETQ. CDR3 DNA: TGCGCCAGCAGCTTGGGACAGGGCGGCACCGGGGAGCTGTTTTTT. Its protein is CASSLGQGGTGELFF. Full variable domain (remainder filled in from reference TRBV5-1 and TRBJ2-2): KAGVTQTPRYLIKTRGQQVTLSCSPISGHRSVSWYQQTPGQGLQFLFEYFSETQRNKGNFPGRFSGRQFSNSRSEMNVSTLELGDSALYLCASSLGQGGTGELFFGEGSRLTVL.

The CDR3 nucleotides are TGTGCCATCCCTCCCCCGGGGGGGGGCTACAATGAGCAGTTCTTC. Encoded protein: CAIPPPGGGYNEQFF. This chain uses TRBV7-9 with TRBJ2-1, with 8 bases aligning to TRBD2. Germline lookup yields CDR1 SEHNR and CDR2 FQNEAQ (reference sequence). The CDR3 has 15 amino acids. Losses at the gene ends were 10 bases for V and 3 bases for J; bases not matched to a gene: 11.

V usage is TRBV28 and J usage is TRBJ2-3; the D gene is possibly TRBD2 (5 bases). V lost 5 bases and J lost 3, with 15 bases in between. The germline V gene encodes CDR1 MDHEN and CDR2 SYDVKM. This CDR3 comprises 15 residues. In DNA form, the CDR3 reads TGTGCCAGCAGTCGACTACCCGGTTGGACAGATACGCAGTATTTT. Protein product: CASSRLPGWTDTQYF.

This clone was observed a single time. The chain employs TRBV14 and TRBJ2-3; the match to TRBD1 covers 7 bases. Per the germline V gene, CDR1 is SGHDN and CDR2 is FVKESK. The CDR3 extends over 17 amino acids. With V trimmed by 3 bases and J by 0 bases, 9 bases remained unmatched. The CDR3 spells CASSQGVGGWSTDTQYF. The CDR3 DNA reads TGTGCCAGCAGCCAGGGAGTAGGGGGCTGGAGCACAGATACGCAGTATTTT.

This clone occurred a few times. V and J are TRBV9 and TRBJ2-2; D is possibly TRBD2 (5 bases). Germline V gene sequence: CDR1 SGDLS, CDR2 YYNGEE. V was clipped by 3 bases and J by 1 base, with 10 bases between them. This CDR3 comprises 15 residues. The CDR3 DNA reads as TGTGCCAGCAGCGGCGGCCGGGAGAACACCGGGGAGCTGTTTTTT. The encoded protein is CASSGGRENTGELFF.